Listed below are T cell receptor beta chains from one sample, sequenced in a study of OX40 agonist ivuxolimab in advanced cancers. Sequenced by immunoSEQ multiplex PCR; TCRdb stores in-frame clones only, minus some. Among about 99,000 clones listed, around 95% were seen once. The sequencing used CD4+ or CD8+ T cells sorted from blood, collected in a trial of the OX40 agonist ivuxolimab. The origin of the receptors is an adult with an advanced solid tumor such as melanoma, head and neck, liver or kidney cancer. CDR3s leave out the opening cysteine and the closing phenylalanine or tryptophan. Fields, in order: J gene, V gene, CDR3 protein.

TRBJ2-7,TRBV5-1,ASSYDNYEQY
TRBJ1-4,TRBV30,AWSVVGEKLF
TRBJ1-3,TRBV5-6,ASSLAAGPSGNTIY
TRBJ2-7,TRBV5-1,ASSLADRGGEQY
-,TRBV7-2,ASSLHTSQETQY
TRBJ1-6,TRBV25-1,ASSEYGAGVETLH
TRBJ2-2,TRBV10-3,AISEGLAGGHTGELF
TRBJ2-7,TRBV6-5,ASSRTSGREAEQY
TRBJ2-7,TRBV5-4,ASSSGTGAYEQY
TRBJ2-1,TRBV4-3,ASSPRDSGGRF
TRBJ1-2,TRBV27,ASSLDSRPHGYT
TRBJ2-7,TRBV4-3,ASSPDRVGSYEQY
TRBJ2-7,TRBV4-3,ASSQELAGPNEQY
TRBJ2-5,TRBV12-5,ASGSGIQETQY